The rows below give T cell receptor beta chains drawn from one sample of a study of blood T cell repertoires in COVID-19. The data were produced by immunoSEQ multiplex PCR, yet TCRdb's version contains in-frame clones alone and is incomplete. The sample consists of about 24,000 clones, 80% to 90% of them appearing once. Sequencing was done on a sample of peripheral blood. Source of these receptors: a human donor with active COVID-19. The donor label of this sample is uncertain. CDR3s include the opening cysteine and the closing phenylalanine or tryptophan. Each record gives: J gene, V gene, CDR3 protein.

J: TRBJ2-1
V: TRBV11-3
CDR3: CASSLGGTGGLGEQFF

J: TRBJ2-5
V: TRBV5-8
CDR3: CASSSWGGETQYF

J: TRBJ2-7
V: TRBV4-1
CDR3: CASSQVGSLPYEQYF

J: TRBJ2-2
V: TRBV5-1
CDR3: CASSTAGTSTDTGELFF

J: TRBJ2-3
V: TRBV12-5
CDR3: CASGYGPDTQYF

J: TRBJ2-6
V: TRBV21-1
CDR3: CASKQRPGVSSGANVLTF

J: TRBJ2-3
V: TRBV27
CDR3: CASSRSRLAGTDTQYF

J: TRBJ1-1
V: TRBV10-3
CDR3: CAISESEGLATEAFF

J: TRBJ1-3
V: TRBV3-1/TRBV3-2
CDR3: CASSQVEGNGNTIYF

J: TRBJ2-5
V: TRBV11-3
CDR3: CASSLDGGQETQYF

J: TRBJ1-4
V: TRBV6-2/TRBV6-3
CDR3: CASSSNPTNEKLFF

J: TRBJ2-5
V: TRBV5-1
CDR3: CASSRSGATYQETQYF

J: TRBJ2-5
V: TRBV3-1/TRBV3-2
CDR3: CASSQEVGGQYF

J: TRBJ2-5
V: TRBV19
CDR3: CASSKLAGGPPETQYF

J: TRBJ1-3
V: TRBV4-2
CDR3: CASSQEKGPGNTIYF

J: TRBJ2-1
V: TRBV7-3
CDR3: CASSRTGTSGSVNNEQFF

J: TRBJ2-3
V: TRBV7-9
CDR3: CASSAQTSGTTDTQYF

J: TRBJ2-7
V: TRBV5-1
CDR3: CASSLRLAGAHEQYF

J: TRBJ2-3
V: TRBV19
CDR3: CASSGRRTGTQYF

J: TRBJ1-1
V: TRBV7-9
CDR3: CASSSRTGTGEAFF

J: TRBJ1-3
V: TRBV11-2
CDR3: CASSLGTDSGNTIYF

J: TRBJ1-2
V: TRBV9
CDR3: CASSIQGFRGYTF

J: TRBJ2-7
V: TRBV5-1
CDR3: CASSLGDRAYEQYF

J: TRBJ2-5
V: TRBV11-3
CDR3: CASSLRPDRGETQYF

J: TRBJ1-5
V: TRBV5-8
CDR3: CASSPPFRYQGASNQPQHF

J: TRBJ2-5
V: TRBV7-9
CDR3: CASSTGPGETQYF

J: TRBJ2-1
V: TRBV9
CDR3: CASSVTAPGSSYNEQFF

J: TRBJ1-1
V: TRBV28
CDR3: CASSQGQGNTEAFF

J: TRBJ2-5
V: TRBV3-1/TRBV3-2
CDR3: CASSPRGNPETQYF

J: TRBJ1-2
V: TRBV27
CDR3: CASSKLLGGFYGYTF

J: TRBJ2-7
V: TRBV6-2/TRBV6-3
CDR3: CASSSGQARGSYEQYF

J: TRBJ1-5
V: TRBV7-8
CDR3: CASSLVITGNQPQHF

J: TRBJ1-2
V: TRBV6-5
CDR3: CASSNPGGLRGYTF

J: TRBJ1-4
V: TRBV13
CDR3: CASSFKTAPTNEKLFF

J: TRBJ2-7
V: TRBV7-9
CDR3: CASSLALASSNPPYEQYF

J: TRBJ2-3
V: TRBV3-1/TRBV3-2
CDR3: CASSQGGADTQYF

J: TRBJ1-2
V: TRBV4-2
CDR3: CASSLGQGGNYGYTF

J: TRBJ2-1
V: TRBV7-9
CDR3: CASSRSGGPISNEQFF

J: TRBJ1-3
V: TRBV19
CDR3: CASRSYSGNTIYF

J: TRBJ2-5
V: TRBV6-5
CDR3: CASSRGFQETQYF

J: TRBJ1-2
V: TRBV10-3
CDR3: CAISDNRERGYTF

J: TRBJ2-3
V: TRBV5-1
CDR3: CASSLFQGGEDTQYF

J: TRBJ1-2
V: TRBV5-1
CDR3: CASSLARMGGNGYTF

J: TRBJ1-5
V: TRBV27
CDR3: CASRPQGRQPQHF

J: TRBJ1-4
V: TRBV5-1
CDR3: CASSLVTGGNEKLFF

J: TRBJ2-7
V: TRBV9
CDR3: CASSVAGGMNSYEQYF

J: TRBJ1-2
V: TRBV7-2
CDR3: CASSLDSGTVSGYTF

J: TRBJ2-3
V: TRBV9
CDR3: CASSVVRGGHGDTQYF

J: TRBJ2-7
V: TRBV18
CDR3: CASSPNGDRAYEQYF

J: TRBJ2-5
V: TRBV5-1
CDR3: CASSLGLAGLQETQYF

J: TRBJ2-2
V: TRBV15
CDR3: CATPVVGGVLGTGELFF

J: TRBJ1-1
V: TRBV30
CDR3: CAWNPGGYTEAFF

J: TRBJ2-2
V: TRBV11-3
CDR3: CASSLGQGITGELFF

J: TRBJ2-3
V: TRBV7-9
CDR3: CASSLPGKRITDTQYF